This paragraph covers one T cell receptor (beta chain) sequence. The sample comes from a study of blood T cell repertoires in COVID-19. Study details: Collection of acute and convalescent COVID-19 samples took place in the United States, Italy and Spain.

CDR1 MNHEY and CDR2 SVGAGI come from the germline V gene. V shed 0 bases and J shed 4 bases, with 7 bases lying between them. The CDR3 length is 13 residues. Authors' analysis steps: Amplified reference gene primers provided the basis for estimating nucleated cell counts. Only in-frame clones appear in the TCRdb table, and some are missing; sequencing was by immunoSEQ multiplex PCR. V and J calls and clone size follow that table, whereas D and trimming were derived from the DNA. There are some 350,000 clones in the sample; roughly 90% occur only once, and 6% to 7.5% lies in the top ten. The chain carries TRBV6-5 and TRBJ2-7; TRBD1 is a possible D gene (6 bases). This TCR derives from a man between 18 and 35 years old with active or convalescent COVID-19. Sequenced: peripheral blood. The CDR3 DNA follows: TGTGCCAGCAGTTACTCACAGGGTTACGAGCAGTACTTC. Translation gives CASSYSQGYEQYF.